The rows below give T cell receptor beta chains drawn from one sample of a study of blood T cells in healthy people across ages. TCRdb analysed the 5' RACE reads with MiXCR anew, one entry per CDR3 protein. The sample contains 750,000 to 1,000,000 distinct CDR3 sequences, around 29% of which appear only once. This sample also belongs to another study, concerning T cells of mothers and their children.

Sequences were obtained from blood. These receptors were obtained from a woman between 40 and 55 years old in good health. CDR3s include the opening cysteine and the closing phenylalanine or tryptophan.

V gene: TRBV12-5; CDR3 protein: CASGLGTAEAFF
V gene: TRBV27; CDR3 protein: CASSYRLNTEAFF
V gene: TRBV10-3; CDR3 protein: CAISDPSGGLISYEQYF
V gene: TRBV29-1; CDR3 protein: CSVEGTGYNEQVF
V gene: TRBV5-1; CDR3 protein: CASSRDSKTYEQYF
V gene: TRBV10-3; CDR3 protein: CAISVRNEQYF
V gene: TRBV24-1; CDR3 protein: CATSDSGPGETQYF
V gene: TRBV2; CDR3 protein: CASSEERGAYNEQFF
V gene: TRBV5-1; CDR3 protein: CASRPEQGADTQYF
V gene: TRBV5-6; CDR3 protein: CASSPVQGAADTQYF
V gene: TRBV12-3/TRBV12-4; CDR3 protein: CASSLRALGEKLFF
V gene: TRBV5-1; CDR3 protein: CASSWSGGALEETQYF
V gene: TRBV10-3; CDR3 protein: CTIRDTVSHEQYF
V gene: TRBV7-3; CDR3 protein: CASSLSVSYGYTF
V gene: TRBV29-1; CDR3 protein: CSVERQFYGYTF
V gene: TRBV6-2/TRBV6-3; CDR3 protein: CASSYSSATDTQYF
V gene: TRBV29-1; CDR3 protein: CSVGLPGRGVEQFF
V gene: TRBV11-2; CDR3 protein: CASSLATSGGRDNEQFF
V gene: TRBV2; CDR3 protein: CASSEVPGVIYEQYF
V gene: TRBV29-1; CDR3 protein: CSVKDGRNTGELFF
V gene: TRBV3-1; CDR3 protein: CASSQDATTTDGYTF
V gene: TRBV6-6; CDR3 protein: CASSYSQGSYEQYF
V gene: TRBV5-1; CDR3 protein: CASRAQGEQYF
V gene: TRBV9; CDR3 protein: CASSVGIGGAYTDTQYF
V gene: TRBV5-1; CDR3 protein: CASSREGQASYEQYF
V gene: TRBV6-1; CDR3 protein: CASSSLGTGDEQFF
V gene: TRBV20-1; CDR3 protein: CSARTGDGYNSPLHF
V gene: TRBV11-3; CDR3 protein: CASSLVENSPLHF
V gene: TRBV9; CDR3 protein: CASSPTGDPSYEQYF
V gene: TRBV7-2; CDR3 protein: CASSLRRGRQGGYTF
V gene: TRBV7-8; CDR3 protein: CASSLWSNTKSYEQYF
V gene: TRBV20-1; CDR3 protein: CSARLITPGPYEQYF
V gene: TRBV28; CDR3 protein: CASSLQSTGGEKLFF
V gene: TRBV20-1; CDR3 protein: CSASDDNQETQYF
V gene: TRBV9; CDR3 protein: CASSGGPGQETQYF
V gene: TRBV12-3/TRBV12-4; CDR3 protein: CASSPRGYGYTF
V gene: TRBV28; CDR3 protein: CASSLLGTDQETQYF
V gene: TRBV15; CDR3 protein: CATSRDTLYEQYF
V gene: TRBV5-1; CDR3 protein: CASSLDLPGLSTDTQYF
V gene: TRBV5-1; CDR3 protein: CASTKEQGNYGYTF
V gene: TRBV3-1; CDR3 protein: CASSHPLGPTSSYEQYF
V gene: TRBV7-9; CDR3 protein: CASSLGTDFPNYGYTF
V gene: TRBV7-2; CDR3 protein: CASSSDRVTYGYTF
V gene: TRBV5-1; CDR3 protein: CASSPRSGTGLDGYTF
V gene: TRBV12-3/TRBV12-4; CDR3 protein: CASRGRRDRGFWKSYGYTF
V gene: TRBV19; CDR3 protein: CASSMTKNYGYTF
V gene: TRBV20-1; CDR3 protein: CSAPRRGIDEQFF
V gene: TRBV7-9; CDR3 protein: CASSLSGPMNTEAFF
V gene: TRBV7-9; CDR3 protein: CASSSDSDQETQYF
V gene: TRBV5-4; CDR3 protein: CASGWDRFQETQYF
V gene: TRBV28; CDR3 protein: CASSFGRGVEKLFF